This T cell receptor (beta chain) was identified during a study of blood T cell repertoires in COVID-19. Study-wide context: The origin of the acute and convalescent COVID-19 samples was the United States, Italy and Spain. T cells, B-cell-depleted T cells, or PBMCs supplied cDNA or gDNA.

The CDR3 is 18 amino acids. With 5 bases clipped from V and 3 bases from J, the junction kept 13 bases outside the gene matches. Germline V gene data show CDR1 as KGHDR and CDR2 as SFDVKD. In the authors' methods: Reference gene primer amplification gave estimated nucleated cell counts. Here immunoSEQ multiplex PCR was the method, and the copy in TCRdb shows in-frame clones only, minus some. That table is the source of V, J and clone size, and D and trimming were worked out from the DNA. The sample lists 270,000 or so clones, roughly 90% occurring once. Sequenced: peripheral blood. The receptor was derived from a man aged 40-49 years with acute or convalescent COVID-19. The chain couples TRBV24-1 to TRBJ1-2, with TRBD1 matching over 11 bases. The CDR3 DNA is TGTGCCACCAGTGGAAGCCCCGGACAGGGGGCCATCGACTATGGCTACACCTTC. Its translation: CATSGSPGQGAIDYGYTF.